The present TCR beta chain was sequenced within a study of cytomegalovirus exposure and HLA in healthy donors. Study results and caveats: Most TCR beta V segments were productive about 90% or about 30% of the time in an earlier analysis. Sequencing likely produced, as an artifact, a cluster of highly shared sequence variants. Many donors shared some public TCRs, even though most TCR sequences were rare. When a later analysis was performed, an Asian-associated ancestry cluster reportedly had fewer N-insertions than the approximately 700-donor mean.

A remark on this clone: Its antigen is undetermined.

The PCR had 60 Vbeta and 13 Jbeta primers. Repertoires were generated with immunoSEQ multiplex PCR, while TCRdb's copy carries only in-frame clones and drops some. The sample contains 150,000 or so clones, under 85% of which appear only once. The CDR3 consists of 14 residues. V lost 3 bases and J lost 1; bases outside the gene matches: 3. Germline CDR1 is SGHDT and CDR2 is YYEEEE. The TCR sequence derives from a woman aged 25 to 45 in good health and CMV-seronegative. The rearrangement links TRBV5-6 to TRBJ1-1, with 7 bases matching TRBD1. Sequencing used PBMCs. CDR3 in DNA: TGTGCCAGCAGCTGGGACAGCCAGAACACTGAAGCTTTCTTT. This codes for CASSWDSQNTEAFF.